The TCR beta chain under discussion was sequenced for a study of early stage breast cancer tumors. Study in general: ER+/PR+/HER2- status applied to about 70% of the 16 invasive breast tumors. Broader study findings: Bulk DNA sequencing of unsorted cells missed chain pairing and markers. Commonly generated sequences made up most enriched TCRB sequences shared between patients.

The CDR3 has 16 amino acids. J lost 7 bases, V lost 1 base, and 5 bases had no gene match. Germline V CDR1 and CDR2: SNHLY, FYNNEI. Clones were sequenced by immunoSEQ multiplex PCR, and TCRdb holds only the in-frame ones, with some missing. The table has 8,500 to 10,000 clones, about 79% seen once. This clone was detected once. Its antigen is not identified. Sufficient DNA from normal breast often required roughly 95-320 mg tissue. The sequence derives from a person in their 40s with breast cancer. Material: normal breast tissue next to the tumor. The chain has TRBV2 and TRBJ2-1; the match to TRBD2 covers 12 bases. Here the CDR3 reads CASSEVTSGRWNEQFF. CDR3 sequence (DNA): TGTGCCAGCAGTGAAGTAACTAGCGGGAGGTGGAATGAGCAGTTCTTC.